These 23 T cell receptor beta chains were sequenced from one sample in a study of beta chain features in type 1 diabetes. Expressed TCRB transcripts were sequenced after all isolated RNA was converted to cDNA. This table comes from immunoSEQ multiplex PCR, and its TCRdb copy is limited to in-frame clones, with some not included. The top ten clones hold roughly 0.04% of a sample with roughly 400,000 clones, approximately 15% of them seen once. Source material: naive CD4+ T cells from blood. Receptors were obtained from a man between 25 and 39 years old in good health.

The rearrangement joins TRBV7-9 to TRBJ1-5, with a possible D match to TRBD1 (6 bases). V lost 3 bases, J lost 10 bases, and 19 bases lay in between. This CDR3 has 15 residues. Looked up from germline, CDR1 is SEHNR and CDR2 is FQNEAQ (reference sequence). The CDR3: CASSFGHRAPLPQHF. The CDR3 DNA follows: TGTGCCAGCAGCTTCGGCCACAGGGCACCCCTTCCCCAGCATTTT.

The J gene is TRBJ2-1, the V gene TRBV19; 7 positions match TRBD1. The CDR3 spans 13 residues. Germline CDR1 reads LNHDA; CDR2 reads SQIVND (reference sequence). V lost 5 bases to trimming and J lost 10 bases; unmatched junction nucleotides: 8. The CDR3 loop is CASSRSWDSEQFF. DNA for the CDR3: TGTGCCAGTAGTCGTTCCTGGGACAGCGAGCAGTTCTTC.

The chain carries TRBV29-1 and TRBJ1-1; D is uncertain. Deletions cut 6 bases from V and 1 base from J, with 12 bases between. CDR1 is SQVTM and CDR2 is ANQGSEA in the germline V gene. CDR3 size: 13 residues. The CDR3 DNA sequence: TGCAGCGTCGACCGAGTCGGGAACACTGAAGCTTTCTTT. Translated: CSVDRVGNTEAFF. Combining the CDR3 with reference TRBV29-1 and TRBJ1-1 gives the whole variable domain SAVISQKPSRDICQRGTSLTIQCQVDSQVTMMFWYRQQPGQSLTLIATANQGSEATYESGFVIDKFPISRPNLTFSTLTVSNMSPEDSSIYLCSVDRVGNTEAFFGQGTRLTVV.

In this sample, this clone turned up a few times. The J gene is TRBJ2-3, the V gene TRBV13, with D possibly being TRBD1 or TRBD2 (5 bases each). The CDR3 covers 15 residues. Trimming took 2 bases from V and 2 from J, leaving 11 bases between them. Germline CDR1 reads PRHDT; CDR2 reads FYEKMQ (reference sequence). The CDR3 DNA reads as TGTGCCAGCAGCTTACGGGGCCTTCCCACAGATACGCAGTATTTT. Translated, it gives CASSLRGLPTDTQYF. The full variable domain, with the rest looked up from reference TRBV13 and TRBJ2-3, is AAGVIQSPRHLIKEKRETATLKCYPIPRHDTVYWYQQGPGQDPQFLISFYEKMQSDKGSIPDRFSAQQFSDYHSELNMSSLELGDSALYFCASSLRGLPTDTQYFGPGTRLTVL.

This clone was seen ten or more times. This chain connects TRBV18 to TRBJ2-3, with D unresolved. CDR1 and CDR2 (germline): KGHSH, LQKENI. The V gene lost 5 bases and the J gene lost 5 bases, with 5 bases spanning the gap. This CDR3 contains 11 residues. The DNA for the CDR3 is TGTGCCAGCTCAGCTAGAGATACGCAGTATTTT. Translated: CASSARDTQYF.

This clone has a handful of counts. CDR3 coding DNA: TGTGCCAGCACCAACAAAGACAGGGCTCAGGCTGGCTACACCTTC. It encodes CASTNKDRAQAGYTF. This chain links TRBV7-9 with TRBJ1-2; 7 bases are a match to TRBD1. The CDR3 spans 15 residues. Looked up from germline, CDR1 is SEHNR and CDR2 is FQNEAQ (reference sequence). Germline trimming cut 7 bases from V and 7 bases from J; bases unmatched to any gene: 15.

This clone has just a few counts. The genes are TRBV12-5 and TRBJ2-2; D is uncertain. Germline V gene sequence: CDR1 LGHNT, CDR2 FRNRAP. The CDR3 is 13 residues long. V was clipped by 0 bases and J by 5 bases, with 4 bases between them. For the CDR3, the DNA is TGTGCTAGTGGTTTGGTACCGACCGGGGAGCTGTTTTTT. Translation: CASGLVPTGELFF.

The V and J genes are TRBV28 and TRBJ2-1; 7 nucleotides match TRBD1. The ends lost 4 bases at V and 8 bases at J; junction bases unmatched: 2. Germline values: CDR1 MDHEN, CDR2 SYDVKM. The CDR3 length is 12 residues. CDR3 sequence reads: CASSSRGYEQFF. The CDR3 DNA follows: TGTGCCAGCAGTTCCAGGGGGTATGAGCAGTTCTTC. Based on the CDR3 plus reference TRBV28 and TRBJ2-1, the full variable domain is DVKVTQSSRYLVKRTGEKVFLECVQDMDHENMFWYRQDPGLGLRLIYFSYDVKMKEKGDIPEGYSVSREKKERFSLILESASTNQTSMYLCASSSRGYEQFFGPGTRLTVL.

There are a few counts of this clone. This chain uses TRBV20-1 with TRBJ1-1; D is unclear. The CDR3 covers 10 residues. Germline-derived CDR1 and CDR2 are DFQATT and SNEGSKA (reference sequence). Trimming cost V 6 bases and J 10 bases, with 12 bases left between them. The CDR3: CSAEKVVAFF. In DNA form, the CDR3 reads TGCAGTGCCGAGAAGGTCGTAGCTTTCTTT.

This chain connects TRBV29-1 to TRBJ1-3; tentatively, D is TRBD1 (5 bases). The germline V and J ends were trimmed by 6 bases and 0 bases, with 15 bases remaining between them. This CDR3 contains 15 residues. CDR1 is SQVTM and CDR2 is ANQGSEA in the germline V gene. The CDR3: CSVTAGTNSGNTIYF. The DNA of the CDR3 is TGCAGCGTCACCGCCGGGACCAACTCTGGAAACACCATATATTTT. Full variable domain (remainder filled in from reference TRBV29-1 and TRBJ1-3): SAVISQKPSRDICQRGTSLTIQCQVDSQVTMMFWYRQQPGQSLTLIATANQGSEATYESGFVIDKFPISRPNLTFSTLTVSNMSPEDSSIYLCSVTAGTNSGNTIYFGEGSWLTVV.

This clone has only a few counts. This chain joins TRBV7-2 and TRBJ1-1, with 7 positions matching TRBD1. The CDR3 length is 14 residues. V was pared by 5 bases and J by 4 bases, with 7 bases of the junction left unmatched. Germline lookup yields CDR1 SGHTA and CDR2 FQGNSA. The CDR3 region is CASSRLRGGTEAFF. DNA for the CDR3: TGTGCCAGCAGCCGCCTCAGGGGGGGCACTGAAGCTTTCTTT.

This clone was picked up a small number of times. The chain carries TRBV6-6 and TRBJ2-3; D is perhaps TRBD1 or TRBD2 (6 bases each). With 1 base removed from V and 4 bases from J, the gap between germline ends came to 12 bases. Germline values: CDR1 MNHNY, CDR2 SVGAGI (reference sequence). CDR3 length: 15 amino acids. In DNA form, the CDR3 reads TGTGCCAGCAGTTACTGGGGGGCCGGCGCAGATACGCAGTATTTT. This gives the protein CASSYWGAGADTQYF.

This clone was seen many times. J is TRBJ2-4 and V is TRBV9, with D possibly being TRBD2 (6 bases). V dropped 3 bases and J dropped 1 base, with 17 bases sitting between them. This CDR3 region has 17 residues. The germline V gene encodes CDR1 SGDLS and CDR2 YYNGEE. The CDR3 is CASSEEGRNPAKNIQYF. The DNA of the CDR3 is TGTGCCAGCAGCGAGGAGGGACGGAATCCTGCCAAAAACATTCAGTACTTC.

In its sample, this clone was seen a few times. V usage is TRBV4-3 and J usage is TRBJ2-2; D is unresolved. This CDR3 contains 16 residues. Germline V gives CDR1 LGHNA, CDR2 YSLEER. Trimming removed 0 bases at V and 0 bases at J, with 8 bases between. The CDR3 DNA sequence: TGCGCCAGCAGCCAAGAACCGGGTACGAACACCGGGGAGCTGTTTTTT. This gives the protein CASSQEPGTNTGELFF.

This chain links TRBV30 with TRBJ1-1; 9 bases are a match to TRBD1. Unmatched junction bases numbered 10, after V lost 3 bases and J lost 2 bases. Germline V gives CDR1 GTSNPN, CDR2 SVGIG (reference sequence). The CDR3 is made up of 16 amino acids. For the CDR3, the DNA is TGTGCCTGGAGGACAGGGGGGAGGTATCGCAACACTGAAGCTTTCTTT. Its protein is CAWRTGGRYRNTEAFF. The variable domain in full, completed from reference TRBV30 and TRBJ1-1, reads SQTIHQWPATLVQPVGSPLSLECTVEGTSNPNLYWYRQAAGRGLQLLFYSVGIGQISSEVPQNLSASRPQDRQFILSSKKLLLSDSGFYLCAWRTGGRYRNTEAFFGQGTRLTVV.

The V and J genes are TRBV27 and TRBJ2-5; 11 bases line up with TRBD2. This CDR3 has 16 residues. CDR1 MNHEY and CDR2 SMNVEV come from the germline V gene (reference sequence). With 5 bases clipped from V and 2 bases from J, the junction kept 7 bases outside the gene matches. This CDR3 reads CASSQLAGVGQETQYF. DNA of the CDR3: TGTGCCAGCAGTCAACTAGCGGGAGTTGGACAAGAGACCCAGTACTTC.

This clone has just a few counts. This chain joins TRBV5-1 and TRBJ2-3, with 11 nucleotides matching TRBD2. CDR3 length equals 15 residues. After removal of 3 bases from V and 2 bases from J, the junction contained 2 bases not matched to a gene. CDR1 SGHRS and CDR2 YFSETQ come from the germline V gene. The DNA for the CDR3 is TGCGCCAGCAGCTCGACTAGCGGGGTCACAGATACGCAGTATTTT. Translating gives CASSSTSGVTDTQYF.

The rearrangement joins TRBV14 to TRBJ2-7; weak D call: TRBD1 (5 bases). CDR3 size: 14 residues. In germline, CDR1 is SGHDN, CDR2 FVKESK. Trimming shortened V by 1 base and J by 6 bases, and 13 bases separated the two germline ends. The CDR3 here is CASSQVLGVGEQYF. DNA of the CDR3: TGTGCCAGCAGCCAAGTTCTAGGGGTTGGCGAGCAGTACTTC.

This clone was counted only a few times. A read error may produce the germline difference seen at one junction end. For the CDR3, the DNA is TGCGCCAGCTCCGCAGACAGCTACGATGAGCAGTTCTTC. It is translated as CASSADSYDEQFF. This chain joins TRBV5-1 and TRBJ2-1; tentative D call: TRBD1 (5 bases). Germline V gives CDR1 SGHRS, CDR2 YFSETQ. The CDR3 totals 13 residues.

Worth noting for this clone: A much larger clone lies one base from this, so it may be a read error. The CDR3 here is CASSPGTGSSYEQYV. CDR3 bases: TGTGCCAGCAGTCCCGGGACAGGGAGCTCCTACGAGCAGTACGTC. The chain employs TRBV7-2 and TRBJ2-7, with 9 bases fitting TRBD1. CDR3 length: 15 residues. Germline CDR1 and CDR2: SGHTA and FQGNSA. V trimming: 6 bases; J trimming: 0 bases; junction bases outside the gene matches: 6.

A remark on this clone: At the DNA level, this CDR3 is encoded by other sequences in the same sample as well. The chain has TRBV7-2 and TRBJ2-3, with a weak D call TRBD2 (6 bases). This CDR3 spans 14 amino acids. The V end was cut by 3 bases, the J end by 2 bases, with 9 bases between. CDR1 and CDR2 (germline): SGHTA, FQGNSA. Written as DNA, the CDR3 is TGTGCCAGCAGCTTCAGCGGGTTCACAGATACGCAGTATTTT. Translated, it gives CASSFSGFTDTQYF.

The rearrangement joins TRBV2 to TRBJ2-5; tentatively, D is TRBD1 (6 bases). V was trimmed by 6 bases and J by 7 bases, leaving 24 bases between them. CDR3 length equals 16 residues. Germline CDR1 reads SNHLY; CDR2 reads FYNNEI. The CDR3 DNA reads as TGTGCCAGCAGAGCGCGCAGGACAGTACTTGAAGGGACCCAGTACTTC. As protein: CASRARRTVLEGTQYF.

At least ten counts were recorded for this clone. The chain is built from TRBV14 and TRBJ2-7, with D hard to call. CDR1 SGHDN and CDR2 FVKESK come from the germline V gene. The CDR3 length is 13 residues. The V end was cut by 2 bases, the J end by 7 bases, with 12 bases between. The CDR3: CASSQFLREEQYF. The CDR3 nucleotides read TGTGCCAGCAGCCAATTCCTACGAGAAGAGCAGTACTTC.